The present T cell receptor (beta chain) was sequenced within a study of T cells in Graves' hyperthyroidism and ophthalmopathy. Worth noting for this clonotype: The antigen is not known. A much larger clone differs from this one at a single base, so this may be a read error.

The study, taken as a whole, reports: From stable hyperthyroidism, ophthalmopathy was set apart by a 13 V-J model.

Diagnosis rested on symptoms, serum thyroxine and TRAb, thyroid ultrasound, and orbital computed tomography. PBMCs were obtained from about 9 ml fresh peripheral blood. Researchers amplified the TCR beta CDR3 regions from RNA transcripts. RT-PCR in the first round (using the HTBI primer set) targeted the TCR CDR3. TCRdb processed the multiplex PCR reads anew with MiXCR; each CDR3 protein has one entry. This sample carries over 500,000 distinct CDR3 sequences, approximately 17% of them seen once, and the ten largest clones take 15% to 20%. The source material was blood. This clonotype originated in a woman under 30 with Graves' ophthalmopathy.

CDR3 amino acids: CASSSGLAGERYF. The CDR3 DNA follows: TGTGCCAGCAGTTCGGGACTAGCGGGGGAGCGGTACTTC. This chain uses TRBV12-3 or TRBV12-4 with TRBJ2-7; 14 nucleotides align to TRBD2. This CDR3 has 13 amino acids.